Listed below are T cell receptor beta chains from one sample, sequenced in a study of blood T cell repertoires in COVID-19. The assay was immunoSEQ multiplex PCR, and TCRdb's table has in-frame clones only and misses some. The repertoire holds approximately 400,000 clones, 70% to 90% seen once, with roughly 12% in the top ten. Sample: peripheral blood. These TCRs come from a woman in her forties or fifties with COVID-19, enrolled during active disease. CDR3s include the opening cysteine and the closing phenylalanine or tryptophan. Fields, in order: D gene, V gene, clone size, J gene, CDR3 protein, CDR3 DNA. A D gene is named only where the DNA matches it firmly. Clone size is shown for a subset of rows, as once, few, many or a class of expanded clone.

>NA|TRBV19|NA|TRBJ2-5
CASSIPRETQYF
TGTGCCAGTAGTATCCCCAGGGAGACCCAGTACTTC
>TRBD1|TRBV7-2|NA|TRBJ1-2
CASSLQNGQEGYGYTF
TGTGCCAGCAGCTTACAAAATGGACAGGAGGGCTATGGCTACACCTTC
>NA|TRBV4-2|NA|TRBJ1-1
CASSQRRPGTMNTEAFF
TGTGCCAGCAGCCAAAGAAGGCCCGGGACAATGAACACTGAAGCTTTCTTT
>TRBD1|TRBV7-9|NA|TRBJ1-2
CASSFPGTVDYGYTF
TGTGCCAGCAGCTTCCCAGGGACAGTCGACTATGGCTACACCTTC
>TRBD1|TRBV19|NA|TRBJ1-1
CASWDRGRVNTEAFF
TGTGCCAGCTGGGACAGGGGAAGAGTGAACACTGAAGCTTTCTTT
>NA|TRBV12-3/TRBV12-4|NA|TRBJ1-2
CASTLGSYYGYTF
TGTGCCAGCACCCTTGGGAGTTACTATGGCTACACCTTC
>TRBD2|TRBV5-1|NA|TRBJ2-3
CASSFKTSGGAADTQYF
TGCGCCAGCAGCTTTAAGACTAGCGGGGGGGCCGCAGATACGCAGTATTTT
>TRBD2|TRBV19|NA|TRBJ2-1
CASSLIGAGVYNEQFF
TGTGCCAGTAGTCTCATCGGGGCGGGGGTCTACAATGAGCAGTTCTTC
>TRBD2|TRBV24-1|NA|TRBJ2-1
CATSAFSGGLYNEQFF
TGTGCCACCAGTGCCTTTAGCGGGGGGTTATACAATGAGCAGTTCTTC
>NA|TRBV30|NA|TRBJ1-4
CAWSRGFNEKLFF
TGTGCCTGGAGTAGAGGGTTTAATGAAAAACTGTTTTTT
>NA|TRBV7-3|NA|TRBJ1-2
CASSQGQGNYGYTF
TGTGCCAGCAGCCAGGGTCAGGGGAACTATGGCTACACCTTC
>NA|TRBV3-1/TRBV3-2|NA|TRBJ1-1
CASSHQGGSFF
TGTGCCAGCAGCCACCAGGGAGGGTCTTTCTTT
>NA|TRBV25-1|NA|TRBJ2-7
CASSETPGEQYF
TGTGCCAGCAGTGAGACCCCGGGGGAGCAGTACTTC
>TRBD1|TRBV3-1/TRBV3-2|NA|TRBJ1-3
CASSQDDRDPNTIYF
TGTGCCAGCAGCCAAGATGACAGGGACCCAAACACCATATATTTT
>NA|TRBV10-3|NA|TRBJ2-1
CAISEFIQGGQFF
TGTGCCATCAGCGAATTTATACAGGGCGGGCAGTTCTTC
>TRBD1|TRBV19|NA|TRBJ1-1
CASSTTGVGMNTEAFF
TGTGCCAGTAGTACGACAGGGGTTGGAATGAACACTGAAGCTTTCTTT
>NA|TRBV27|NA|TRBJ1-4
CASSPRPATNEKLFF
TGTGCCAGCAGCCCCCGCCCGGCAACTAATGAAAAACTGTTTTTT
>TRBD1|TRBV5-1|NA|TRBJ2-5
CASSLGLTGGAETQYF
TGCGCCAGCAGCTTGGGACTAACAGGGGGCGCGGAGACCCAGTACTTC
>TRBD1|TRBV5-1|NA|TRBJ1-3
CASSWDRGAGNTIYF
TGCGCCAGCAGCTGGGACAGGGGAGCTGGAAACACCATATATTTT
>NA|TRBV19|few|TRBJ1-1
CASSILALNTEAFF
TGTGCCAGTAGTATATTGGCCCTGAACACTGAAGCTTTCTTT
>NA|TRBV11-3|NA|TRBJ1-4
CASSSGQPPETNEKLFF
TGTGCCAGCAGCTCAGGACAGCCGCCTGAAACTAATGAAAAACTGTTTTTT
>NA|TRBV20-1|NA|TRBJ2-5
CSARVVETQYF
TGCAGTGCTAGGGTAGTAGAGACCCAGTACTTC
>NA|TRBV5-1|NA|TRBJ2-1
CASSLGGGGEQFF
TGCGCCAGCAGCCTGGGTGGGGGCGGTGAGCAGTTCTTC
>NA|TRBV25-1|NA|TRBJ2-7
CASSEYGRGTAAEQYF
TGTGCCAGCAGTGAATATGGGCGGGGCACCGCCGCCGAGCAGTACTTC
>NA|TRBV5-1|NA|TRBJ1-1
CASSEENTEAFF
TGCGCCAGCAGCGAGGAGAACACTGAAGCTTTCTTT
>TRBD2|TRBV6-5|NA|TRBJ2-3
CASSPLAGADTQYF
TGTGCCAGCAGCCCGCTAGCGGGGGCAGATACGCAGTATTTT
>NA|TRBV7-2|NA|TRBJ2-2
CASSSYTGELFF
TGTGCCAGCAGCTCATACACCGGGGAGCTGTTTTTT
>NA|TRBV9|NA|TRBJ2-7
CASSVAYNALPLLSEQYF
TGTGCCAGCAGCGTAGCCTATAATGCACTACCCCTACTCAGCGAGCAGTACTTC
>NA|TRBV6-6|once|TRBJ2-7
CASTKEDQSSYEQYF
TGTGCCAGCACCAAGGAGGACCAGAGCTCCTACGAGCAGTACTTC
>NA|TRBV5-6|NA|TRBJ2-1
CASSSDLYRGSGEQFF
TGTGCCAGCAGCTCAGACCTTTATAGAGGGTCAGGAGAGCAGTTCTTC
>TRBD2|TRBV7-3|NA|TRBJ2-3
CASSFSGGPSDTQYF
TGTGCCAGCAGCTTCAGCGGGGGACCATCAGATACGCAGTATTTT
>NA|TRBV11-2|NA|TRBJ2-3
CASSRSTDTQYF
TGTGCCAGCAGCCGGAGCACAGATACGCAGTATTTT
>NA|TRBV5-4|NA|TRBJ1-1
CASSLRAGAGNTEAFF
TGTGCCAGCAGCTTGAGGGCAGGGGCTGGGAACACTGAAGCTTTCTTT
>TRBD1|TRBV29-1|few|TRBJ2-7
CSVKTGRDRRYEQYF
TGCAGCGTTAAGACCGGACGGGACAGAAGATACGAGCAGTACTTC
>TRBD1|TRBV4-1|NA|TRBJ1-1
CASSLQDRGIEAFF
TGCGCCAGCAGCCTTCAAGACAGGGGTATTGAAGCTTTCTTT
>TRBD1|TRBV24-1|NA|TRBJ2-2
CATSDGGTGVTGELFF
TGTGCCACCAGTGATGGGGGAACAGGGGTGACCGGGGAGCTGTTTTTT
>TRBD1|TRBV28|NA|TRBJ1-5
CASSLDRAGQPQHF
TGTGCCAGCAGTTTGGACAGGGCAGGGCAGCCCCAGCATTTT
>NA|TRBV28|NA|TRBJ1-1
CASSFRSGGSIIGTEAFF
TGTGCCAGCAGTTTTCGATCCGGGGGATCCATTATTGGGACTGAAGCTTTCTTT
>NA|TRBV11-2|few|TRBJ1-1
CASSAGVTNTEAFF
TGTGCCAGCAGCGCCGGGGTTACGAACACTGAAGCTTTCTTT